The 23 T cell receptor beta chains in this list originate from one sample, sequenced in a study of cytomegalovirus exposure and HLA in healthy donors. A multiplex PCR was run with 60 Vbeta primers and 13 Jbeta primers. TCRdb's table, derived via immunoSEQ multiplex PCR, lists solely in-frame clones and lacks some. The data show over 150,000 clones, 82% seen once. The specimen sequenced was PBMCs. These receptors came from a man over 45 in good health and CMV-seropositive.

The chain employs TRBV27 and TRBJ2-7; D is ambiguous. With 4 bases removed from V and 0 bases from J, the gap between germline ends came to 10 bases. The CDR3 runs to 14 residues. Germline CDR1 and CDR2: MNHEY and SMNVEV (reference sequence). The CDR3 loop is CASSSWQISYEQYF. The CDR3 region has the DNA TGTGCCAGCAGTTCATGGCAGATCTCCTACGAGCAGTACTTC.

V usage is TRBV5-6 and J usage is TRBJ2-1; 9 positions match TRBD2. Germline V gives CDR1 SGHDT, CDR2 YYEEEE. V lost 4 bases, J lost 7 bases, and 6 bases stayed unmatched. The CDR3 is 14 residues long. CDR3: CASSGGGARNEQFF. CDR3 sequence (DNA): TGTGCCAGCAGCGGCGGGGGGGCTCGGAATGAGCAGTTCTTC.

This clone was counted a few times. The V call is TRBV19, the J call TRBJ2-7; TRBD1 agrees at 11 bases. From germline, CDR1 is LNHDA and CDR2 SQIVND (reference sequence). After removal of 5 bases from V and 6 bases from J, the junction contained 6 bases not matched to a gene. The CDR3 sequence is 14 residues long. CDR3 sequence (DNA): TGTGCCAGTAGTCCAGGGACAGGGGGGAGCGAGCAGTACTTC. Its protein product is CASSPGTGGSEQYF.

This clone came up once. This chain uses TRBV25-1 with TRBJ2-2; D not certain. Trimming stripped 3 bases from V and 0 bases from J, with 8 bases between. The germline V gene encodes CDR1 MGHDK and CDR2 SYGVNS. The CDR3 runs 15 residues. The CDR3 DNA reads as TGTGCCAGCAGTGAGACAATCGCGAACACCGGGGAGCTGTTTTTT. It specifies CASSETIANTGELFF.

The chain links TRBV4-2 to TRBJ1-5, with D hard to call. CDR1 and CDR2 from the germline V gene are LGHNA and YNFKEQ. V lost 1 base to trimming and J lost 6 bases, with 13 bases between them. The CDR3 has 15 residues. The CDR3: CASSQGNSGGQPQHF. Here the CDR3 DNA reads TGTGCCAGCAGCCAAGGTAACTCAGGAGGTCAGCCCCAGCATTTT.

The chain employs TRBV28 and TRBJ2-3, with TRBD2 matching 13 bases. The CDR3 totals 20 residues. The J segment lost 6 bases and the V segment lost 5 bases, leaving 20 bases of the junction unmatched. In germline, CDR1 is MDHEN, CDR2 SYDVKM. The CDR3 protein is CASSIRTGRTSGGALDTQYF. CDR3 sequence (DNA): TGTGCCAGCAGTATACGGACAGGGCGCACTAGCGGGGGGGCCCTGGATACGCAGTATTTT.

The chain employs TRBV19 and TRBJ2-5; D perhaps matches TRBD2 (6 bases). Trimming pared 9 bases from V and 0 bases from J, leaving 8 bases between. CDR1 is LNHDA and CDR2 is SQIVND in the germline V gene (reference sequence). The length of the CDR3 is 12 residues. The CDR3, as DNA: TGTGCCAGCGGGGACTACCAAGAGACCCAGTACTTC. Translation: CASGDYQETQYF.

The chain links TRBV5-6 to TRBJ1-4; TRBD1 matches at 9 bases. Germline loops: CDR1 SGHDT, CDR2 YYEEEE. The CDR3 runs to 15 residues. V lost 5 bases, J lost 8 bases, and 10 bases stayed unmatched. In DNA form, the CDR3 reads TGTGCCAGCAGTTCAACCGGGACAGGGAGAGAAAAACTGTTTTTT. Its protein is CASSSTGTGREKLFF. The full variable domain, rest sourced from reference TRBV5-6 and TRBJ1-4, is DAGVTQSPTHLIKTRGQQVTLRCSPKSGHDTVSWYQQALGQGPQFIFQYYEEEERQRGNFPDRFSGHQFPNYSSELNVNALLLGDSALYLCASSSTGTGREKLFFGSGTQLSVL.

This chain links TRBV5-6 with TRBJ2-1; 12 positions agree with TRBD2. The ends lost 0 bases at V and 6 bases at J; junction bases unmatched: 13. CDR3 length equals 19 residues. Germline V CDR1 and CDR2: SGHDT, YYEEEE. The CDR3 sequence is CASSLGTSGDFLMGNEQFF. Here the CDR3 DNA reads TGTGCCAGCAGCTTGGGGACTAGCGGGGACTTTTTAATGGGCAATGAGCAGTTCTTC. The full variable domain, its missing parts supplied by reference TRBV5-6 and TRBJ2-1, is DAGVTQSPTHLIKTRGQQVTLRCSPKSGHDTVSWYQQALGQGPQFIFQYYEEEERQRGNFPDRFSGHQFPNYSSELNVNALLLGDSALYLCASSLGTSGDFLMGNEQFFGPGTRLTVL.

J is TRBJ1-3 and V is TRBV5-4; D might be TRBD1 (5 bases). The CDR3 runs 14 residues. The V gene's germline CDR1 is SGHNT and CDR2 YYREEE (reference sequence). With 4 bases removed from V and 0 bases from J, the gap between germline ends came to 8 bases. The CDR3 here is CASSPTVSGNTIYF. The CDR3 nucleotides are TGTGCCAGCAGCCCGACAGTCTCTGGAAACACCATATATTTT.

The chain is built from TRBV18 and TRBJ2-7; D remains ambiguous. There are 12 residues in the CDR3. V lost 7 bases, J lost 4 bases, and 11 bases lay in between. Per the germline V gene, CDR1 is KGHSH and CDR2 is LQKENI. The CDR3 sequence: CASFPYGYEQYF. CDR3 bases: TGTGCCAGCTTCCCCTATGGTTACGAGCAGTACTTC.

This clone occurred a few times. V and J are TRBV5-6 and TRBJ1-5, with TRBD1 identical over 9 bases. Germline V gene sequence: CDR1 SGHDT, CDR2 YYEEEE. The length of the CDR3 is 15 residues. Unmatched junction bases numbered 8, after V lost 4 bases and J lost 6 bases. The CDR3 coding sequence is TGTGCCAGCAGCCGATCCGGGACAGGGAGTCAGCCCCAGCATTTT. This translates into CASSRSGTGSQPQHF.

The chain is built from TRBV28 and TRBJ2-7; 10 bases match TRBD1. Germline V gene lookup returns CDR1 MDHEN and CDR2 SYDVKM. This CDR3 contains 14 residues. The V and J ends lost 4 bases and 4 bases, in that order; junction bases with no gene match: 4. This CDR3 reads CASSSGTGVYEQYF. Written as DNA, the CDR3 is TGTGCCAGCAGTTCCGGGACAGGGGTATACGAGCAGTACTTC.

This chain's CDR3 is CASTCNTEAFF. As DNA, the CDR3 is TGTGCCAGCACCTGTAACACTGAAGCTTTCTTT. The chain joins TRBV6-5 to TRBJ1-1; the D is unclear. Trimming left V 7 bases short and J 2 bases short, with 5 bases between. The CDR3 runs to 11 residues. The germline V gene encodes CDR1 MNHEY and CDR2 SVGAGI.

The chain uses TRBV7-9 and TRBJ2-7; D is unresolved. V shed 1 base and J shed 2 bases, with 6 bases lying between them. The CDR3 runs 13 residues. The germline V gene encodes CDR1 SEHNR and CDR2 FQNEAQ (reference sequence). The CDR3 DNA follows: TGTGCCAGCAGCTTAGACTTAACCTACGAGCAGTACTTC. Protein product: CASSLDLTYEQYF. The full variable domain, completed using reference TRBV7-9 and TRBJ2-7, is DTGVSQNPRHKITKRGQNVTFRCDPISEHNRLYWYRQTLGQGPEFLTYFQNEAQLEKSRLLSDRFSAERPKGSFSTLEIQRTEQGDSAMYLCASSLDLTYEQYFGPGTRLTVT.

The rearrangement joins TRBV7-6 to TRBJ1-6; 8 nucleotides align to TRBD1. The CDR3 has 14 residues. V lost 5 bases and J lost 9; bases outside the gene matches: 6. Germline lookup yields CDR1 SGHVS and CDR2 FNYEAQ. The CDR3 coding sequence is TGTGCCAGCAGCCCTGGACAGGGAAGTTCACCCCTCCACTTT. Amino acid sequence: CASSPGQGSSPLHF.

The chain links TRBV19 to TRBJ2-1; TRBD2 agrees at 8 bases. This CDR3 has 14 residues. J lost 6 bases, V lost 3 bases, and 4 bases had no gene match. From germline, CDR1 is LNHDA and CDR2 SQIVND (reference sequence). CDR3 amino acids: CASSMAGGPNEQFF. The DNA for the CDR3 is TGTGCCAGTAGTATGGCGGGGGGTCCCAATGAGCAGTTCTTC.

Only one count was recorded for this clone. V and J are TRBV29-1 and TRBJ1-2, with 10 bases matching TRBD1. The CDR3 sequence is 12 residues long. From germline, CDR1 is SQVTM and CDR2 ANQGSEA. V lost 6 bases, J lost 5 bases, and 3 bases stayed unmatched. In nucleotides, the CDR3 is TGCAGCGTACGGACAGGGGGGTATGGCTACACCTTC. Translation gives CSVRTGGYGYTF.

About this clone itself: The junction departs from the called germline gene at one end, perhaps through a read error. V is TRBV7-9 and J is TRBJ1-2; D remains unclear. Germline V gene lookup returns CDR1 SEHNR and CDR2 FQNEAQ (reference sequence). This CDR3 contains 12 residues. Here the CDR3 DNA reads TGTTCCAGCCGGGAGGGTAACTATGGCTACACCTTC. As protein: CSSREGNYGYTF.

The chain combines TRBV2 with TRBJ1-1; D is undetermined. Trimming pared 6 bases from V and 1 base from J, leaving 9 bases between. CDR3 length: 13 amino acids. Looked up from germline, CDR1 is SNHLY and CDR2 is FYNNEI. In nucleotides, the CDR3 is TGTGCCAGCAGAAGACAACAGAACACTGAAGCTTTCTTT. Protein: CASRRQQNTEAFF.

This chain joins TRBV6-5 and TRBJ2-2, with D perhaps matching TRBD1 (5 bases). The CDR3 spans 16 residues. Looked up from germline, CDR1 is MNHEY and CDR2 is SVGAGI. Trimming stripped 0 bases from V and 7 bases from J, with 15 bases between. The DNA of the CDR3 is TGTGCCAGCAGTTACTCACGGTCCAGGGCGGACGGGGAGCTGTTTTTT. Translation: CASSYSRSRADGELFF.

The CDR3 nucleotides read TGTGCCAGCAGCCCACGGCCAGGGGGTAACTCCTACGAGCAGTACTTC. This codes for CASSPRPGGNSYEQYF. The chain employs TRBV11-2 and TRBJ2-7; 7 positions match TRBD1. CDR3 length: 16 residues. V gave up 5 bases and J gave up 0 bases; unmatched junction bases: 10. Germline CDR1 reads SGHAT; CDR2 reads FQNNGV. The complete variable domain, with remaining parts taken from reference TRBV11-2 and TRBJ2-7, reads EAGVAQSPRYKIIEKRQSVAFWCNPISGHATLYWYQQILGQGPKLLIQFQNNGVVDDSQLPKDRFSAERLKGVDSTLKIQPAKLEDSAVYLCASSPRPGGNSYEQYFGPGTRLTVT.

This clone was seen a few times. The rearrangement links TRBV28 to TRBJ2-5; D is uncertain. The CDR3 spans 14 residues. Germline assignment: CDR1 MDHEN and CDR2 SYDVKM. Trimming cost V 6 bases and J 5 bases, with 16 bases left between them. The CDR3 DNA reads TGTGCCAGCAGCACCGGGTCTCGACCGGAGACCCAGTACTTC. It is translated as CASSTGSRPETQYF.